A selection of T cell receptor beta chains follows, all from one sample in a study of CD8 T cells in Susac syndrome. MiXCR was run by TCRdb on the immunoSEQ multiplex PCR reads, yielding one entry per CDR3 protein. This table holds 200,000 to 250,000 distinct CDR3 sequences, 93% found once. The sequenced material came from CD4+ T cells from PBMCs. The receptor source for this set is a human donor with multiple sclerosis. Each CDR3 is given with its conserved first and last residue. D genes are given only for firm matches. A clone size is listed for some rows: how often the clone was seen (once, few, many), or a class if it is expanded.

j_gene,d_gene,abundance,v_gene,CDR3aa,CDR3nt
TRBJ2-2,NA,NA,TRBV4-1,CASSQEATNTGELFF,TGCGCCAGCAGCCAAGAGGCTACGAACACCGGGGAGCTGTTTTTT
TRBJ1-5,TRBD1,NA,TRBV5-1,CASSPEGGNSNQPQHF,TGCGCCAGCAGCCCAGAAGGGGGCAATAGCAATCAGCCCCAGCATTTT
TRBJ2-3,NA,NA,TRBV27,CASSPWGEGTDTQYF,TGTGCCAGCAGTCCCTGGGGGGAGGGCACAGATACGCAGTATTTT
TRBJ2-7,NA,once,TRBV11-2,CASSLDPTSLHEQYF,TGTGCCAGCAGCTTAGATCCCACTAGTCTCCACGAGCAGTACTTC
TRBJ2-1,NA,NA,TRBV5-1,CASSLVQGWNEQFF,TGCGCCAGCAGCTTGGTCCAGGGTTGGAATGAGCAGTTCTTC
TRBJ1-1,TRBD1,NA,TRBV16,CASSLQIETGEAFF,TGTGCCAGCAGCCTACAAATCGAGACAGGGGAAGCTTTCTTT
TRBJ2-2,NA,NA,TRBV6-6,CASSDVRANTGELFF,TGTGCCAGCAGTGACGTAAGAGCGAACACCGGGGAGCTTTTTTTT
TRBJ1-2,NA,NA,TRBV30,CAWSGGSYTF,TGTGCCTGGAGTGGGGGGAGTTACACCTTC
TRBJ2-7,NA,NA,TRBV3-1,CASSPRLGEPPYEQYF,TGTGCCAGCAGCCCAAGATTAGGGGAACCACCCTACGAGCAGTACTTC
TRBJ1-2,NA,NA,TRBV12-3/TRBV12-4,CASSLAGRAGGYTF,TGTGCCAGCAGTTTAGCGGGTAGGGCGGGTGGCTACACCTTC
TRBJ2-4,NA,NA,TRBV6-6,CATVSTGTRNIQYF,TGTGCCACCGTATCAACCGGGACAAGAAACATTCAGTACTTC
TRBJ2-1,TRBD2,NA,TRBV30,CAWSVGTRTYNEQFF,TGTGCCTGGAGTGTCGGGACTAGGACCTACAATGAGCAGTTCTTC
TRBJ2-2,NA,NA,TRBV5-6,CASSPGWSEPPEELFF,TGTGCCAGCAGCCCCGGGTGGTCGGAGCCCCCAGAGGAGCTGTTTTTT
TRBJ2-3,NA,NA,TRBV3-1,CASSQEWTDTQYF,TGTGCCAGCAGCCAAGAATGGACAGATACGCAGTATTTT
TRBJ1-2,NA,NA,TRBV2,CASGEGANYGYTF,TGTGCCAGCGGAGAAGGAGCTAACTATGGCTACACCTTC
TRBJ2-5,TRBD2,NA,TRBV7-2,CASSQQGGRAVGETQYF,TGTGCCAGCAGCCAACAGGGCGGGAGGGCCGTGGGAGAGACCCAGTACTTC
TRBJ2-2,TRBD2,once,TRBV6-2/TRBV6-3,CASKTSGSSGELFF,TGTGCCAGCAAGACTAGCGGGAGCTCCGGGGAGCTGTTTTTT
TRBJ1-4,NA,NA,TRBV30,CAWSRVVAEKLFF,TGTGCCTGGAGCCGGGTGGTTGCTGAAAAACTGTTTTTT
TRBJ2-1,TRBD1,NA,TRBV20-1,CSAGTGHSVNEQFF,TGCAGTGCTGGGACAGGCCATTCTGTCAATGAGCAGTTCTTC
TRBJ1-5,NA,few,TRBV20-1,CSARTGSQPQHF,TGCAGTGCTAGGACAGGATCCCAGCCCCAGCATTTT
TRBJ2-1,TRBD2,NA,TRBV12-3/TRBV12-4,CASTPLAGTYNEQFF,TGTGCCAGCACCCCACTAGCGGGGACCTACAATGAGCAGTTCTTC
TRBJ1-6,TRBD1,once,TRBV3-1,CASSRTGKASPLHF,TGTGCCAGCAGCCGGACAGGGAAAGCTTCACCCCTCCACTTT
TRBJ1-5,NA,NA,TRBV7-9,CASSLPGAAGNQPQHF,TGTGCCAGCAGCCTCCCGGGGGCGGCAGGCAATCAGCCCCAGCATTTT
TRBJ2-1,TRBD2,once,TRBV2,CASGREAGHEQFF,TGTGCCAGCGGCCGGGAGGCAGGGCATGAGCAGTTCTTC
TRBJ2-2,NA,NA,TRBV10-1,CASSETNTGELFF,TGCGCCAGCAGTGAGACGAACACCGGGGAGCTGTTTTTT
TRBJ2-7,NA,once,TRBV11-1,CASSLAFGGSTYEQYF,TGTGCCAGCAGCTTAGCGTTCGGGGGCTCAACCTACGAGCAGTACTTC
TRBJ1-5,NA,NA,TRBV7-3,CASSFSYQPQHF,TGTGCCAGCAGTTTCTCCTATCAGCCCCAGCATTTT
TRBJ2-3,NA,NA,TRBV30,CAWTASTDTQYF,TGTGCCTGGACGGCGAGCACAGATACGCAGTATTTT
TRBJ1-5,NA,NA,TRBV30,CAWSVGQGTQPQHF,TGTGCCTGGAGTGTGGGGCAGGGGACACAGCCCCAGCATTTT
TRBJ2-3,TRBD1,few,TRBV18,CASSPRTGGTDTQYF,TGTGCCAGCAGCCCCCGGACAGGGGGCACAGATACGCAGTATTTT
TRBJ1-5,NA,NA,TRBV5-4,CASSPPGGADTQHF,TGTGCCAGCAGCCCCCCCGGCGGGGCAGATACGCAGCATTTT
TRBJ1-5,TRBD1,NA,TRBV7-8,CASSSDRGGDNQPQHF,TGTGCCAGCAGCTCCGACAGGGGGGGGGACAATCAGCCCCAGCATTTT
TRBJ2-3,NA,NA,TRBV28,CASSLRGSGTDTQYF,TGTGCCAGCAGTTTAAGGGGGTCGGGCACAGATACGCAGTATTTT
TRBJ2-3,TRBD2,NA,TRBV6-2/TRBV6-3,CASSYDPAGSSTDTQYF,TGTGCCAGCAGTTACGATCCAGCGGGATCTAGCACAGATACGCAGTATTTT
TRBJ1-1,NA,NA,TRBV10-3,CAISEPKGGPTEAFF,TGTGCCATCAGTGAGCCCAAAGGGGGTCCCACTGAAGCTTTCTTT
TRBJ2-2,TRBD2,NA,TRBV7-2,CASSLVAGEPPGELFF,TGTGCCAGCAGCTTAGTAGCGGGAGAACCCCCCGGGGAGCTGTTTTTT
TRBJ1-1,TRBD1,NA,TRBV12-3/TRBV12-4,CASSDRAVSLTEAFF,TGTGCCAGCAGTGACAGGGCTGTATCCCTCACTGAAGCTTTCTTT
TRBJ2-3,NA,NA,TRBV13,CASSPSLGGMADTQYF,TGTGCCAGCAGCCCCTCGTTAGGCGGGATGGCAGATACGCAGTATTTT
TRBJ2-4,NA,NA,TRBV12-3/TRBV12-4,CASSKQGRGNIQYF,TGTGCCAGCAGTAAGCAGGGGAGAGGTAACATTCAGTACTTC
TRBJ2-7,NA,once,TRBV28,CASTLATRQVTHEQYF,TGTGCCAGCACCTTAGCCACAAGACAGGTTACCCACGAGCAGTACTTC
TRBJ2-7,TRBD1,NA,TRBV27,CASSLGTGGNEQYF,TGTGCCAGCAGTTTAGGGACAGGGGGAAACGAGCAGTACTTC
TRBJ2-7,NA,NA,TRBV19,CARYGQISSYEQYF,TGTGCCAGATATGGTCAGATAAGCTCCTACGAGCAGTACTTC
TRBJ2-3,NA,NA,TRBV20-1,CSARPVAGTDTQYF,TGCAGTGCCCGGCCCGTGGCTGGCACAGATACGCAGTATTTT
TRBJ1-6,NA,NA,TRBV27,CASSLRSRGSNSPLHF,TGTGCCAGCAGTTTACGTAGTCGGGGTTCTAATTCACCCCTCCACTTT
TRBJ2-3,NA,NA,TRBV6-1,CASSEARGTGRGGTQYF,TGTGCCAGCAGTGAAGCAAGAGGGACAGGCCGCGGGGGTACGCAGTATTTT
TRBJ2-7,NA,NA,TRBV27,CASSPGGFEQYF,TGTGCCAGCAGTCCCGGAGGATTCGAGCAGTACTTC
TRBJ1-2,TRBD1,few,TRBV5-1,CASSSGTGNYGYTF,TGCGCCAGCAGCTCCGGGACAGGGAACTATGGCTACACCTTC
TRBJ2-1,TRBD2,NA,TRBV20-1,CSARDPLAGRNEQFF,TGCAGTGCTAGAGATCCACTAGCGGGACGCAATGAGCAGTTCTTC
TRBJ2-5,NA,NA,TRBV15,CATSRVPGIQETQYF,TGTGCCACCAGCAGAGTTCCGGGGATCCAAGAGACCCAGTACTTC
TRBJ2-7,NA,NA,TRBV10-2,CASSVQGGNEQYF,TGCGCCAGCAGTGTGCAGGGCGGGAACGAGCAGTACTTC
TRBJ2-1,TRBD2,NA,TRBV7-2,CATRLAGGNEQFF,TGTGCCACCCGACTAGCGGGGGGGAATGAGCAGTTCTTC
TRBJ2-3,NA,NA,TRBV10-1,CASSQTRLGDTQYF,TGCGCCAGCAGTCAGACTCGGCTTGGGGATACGCAGTATTTT
TRBJ2-1,TRBD1,NA,TRBV4-1,CASSQYPRDSNEQFF,TGCGCCAGCAGCCAATATCCCCGGGACAGTAATGAGCAGTTCTTC
TRBJ2-5,NA,NA,TRBV7-8,CASSFRAIQETQYF,TGTGCCAGCAGCTTCCGGGCCATTCAAGAGACCCAGTACTTC